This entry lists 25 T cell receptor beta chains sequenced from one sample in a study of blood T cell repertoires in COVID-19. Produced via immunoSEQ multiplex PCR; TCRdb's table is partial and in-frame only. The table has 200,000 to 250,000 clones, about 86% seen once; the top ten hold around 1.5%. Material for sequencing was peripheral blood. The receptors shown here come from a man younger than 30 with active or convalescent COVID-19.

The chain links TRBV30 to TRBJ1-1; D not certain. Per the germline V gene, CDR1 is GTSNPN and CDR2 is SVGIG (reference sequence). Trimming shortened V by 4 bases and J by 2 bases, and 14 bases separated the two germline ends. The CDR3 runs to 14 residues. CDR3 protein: CAWNSGIPNTEAFF. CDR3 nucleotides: TGTGCCTGGAATTCCGGGATACCAAACACTGAAGCTTTCTTT.

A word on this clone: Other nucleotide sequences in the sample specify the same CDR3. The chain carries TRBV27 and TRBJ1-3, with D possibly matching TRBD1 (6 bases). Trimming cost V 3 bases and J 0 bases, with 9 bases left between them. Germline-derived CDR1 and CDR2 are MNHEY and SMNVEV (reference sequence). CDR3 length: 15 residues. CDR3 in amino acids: CASSLTGTSGNTIYF. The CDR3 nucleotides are TGTGCCAGCAGTTTGACAGGAACCTCTGGAAACACCATATATTTT.

The CDR3 sequence: CASSLGGSGANVLTF. The CDR3 DNA sequence: TGCGCCAGCAGCTTGGGCGGCTCTGGGGCCAACGTCCTGACTTTC. The chain employs TRBV5-1 and TRBJ2-6, with no clear D. This CDR3 comprises 15 residues. V gave up 0 bases and J gave up 0 bases, with 4 bases separating them. Germline V gene data show CDR1 as SGHRS and CDR2 as YFSETQ. Filled out from reference TRBV5-1 and TRBJ2-6, the complete variable domain reads KAGVTQTPRYLIKTRGQQVTLSCSPISGHRSVSWYQQTPGQGLQFLFEYFSETQRNKGNFPGRFSGRQFSNSRSEMNVSTLELGDSALYLCASSLGGSGANVLTFGAGSRLTVL.

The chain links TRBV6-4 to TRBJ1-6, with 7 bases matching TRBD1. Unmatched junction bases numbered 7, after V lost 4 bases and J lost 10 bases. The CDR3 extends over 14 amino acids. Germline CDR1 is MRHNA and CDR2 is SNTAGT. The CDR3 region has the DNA TGTGCCAGCAGTGTCGGGGGACAGCCATCACCCCTCCACTTT. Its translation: CASSVGGQPSPLHF.

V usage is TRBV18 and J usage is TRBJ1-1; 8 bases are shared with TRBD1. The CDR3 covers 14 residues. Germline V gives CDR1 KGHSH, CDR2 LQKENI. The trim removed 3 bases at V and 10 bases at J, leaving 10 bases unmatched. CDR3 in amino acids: CASSPQPRTGRAFF. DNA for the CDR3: TGTGCCAGCTCACCCCAACCAAGGACAGGGAGAGCTTTCTTT.

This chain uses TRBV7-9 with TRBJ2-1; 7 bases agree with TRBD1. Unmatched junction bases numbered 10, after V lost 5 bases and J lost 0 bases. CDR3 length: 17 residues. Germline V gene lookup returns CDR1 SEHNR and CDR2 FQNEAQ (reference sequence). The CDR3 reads CASSMETGQSSYNEQFF. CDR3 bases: TGTGCCAGCAGCATGGAGACGGGACAGAGCTCCTACAATGAGCAGTTCTTC.

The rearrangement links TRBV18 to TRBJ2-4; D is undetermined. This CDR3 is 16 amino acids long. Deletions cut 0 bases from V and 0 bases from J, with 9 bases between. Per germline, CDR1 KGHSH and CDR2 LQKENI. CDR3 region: CASSPPSTTAKNIQYF. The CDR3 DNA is TGTGCCAGCTCACCACCATCGACAACAGCCAAAAACATTCAGTACTTC.

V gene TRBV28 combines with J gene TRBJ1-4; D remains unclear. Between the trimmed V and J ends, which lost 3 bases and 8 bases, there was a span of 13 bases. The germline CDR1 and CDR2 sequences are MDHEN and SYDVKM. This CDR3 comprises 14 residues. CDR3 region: CASSLSGSEEKLFF. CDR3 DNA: TGTGCCAGCAGTTTGTCGGGGAGTGAGGAAAAACTGTTTTTT.

The CDR3 region is CASSFPGELFF. The CDR3 nucleotides read TGTGCCAGCAGTTTCCCGGGGGAGCTGTTTTTT. The gene calls are TRBV12-3 or TRBV12-4 and TRBJ2-2, with no clear D. The CDR3 contains 11 residues. V lost 3 bases and J lost 8, with 4 bases in between.

This chain's CDR3 is CASSQVPGKGQPQHF. The CDR3 bases are TGTGCCAGCAGCCAAGTCCCAGGGAAGGGCCAGCCCCAGCATTTT. The V gene is TRBV4-2, the J gene TRBJ1-5; D might be TRBD1 (5 bases). Germline lookup yields CDR1 LGHNA and CDR2 YNFKEQ. This CDR3 has 15 amino acids. Trimming pared 1 base from V and 7 bases from J, leaving 14 bases between.

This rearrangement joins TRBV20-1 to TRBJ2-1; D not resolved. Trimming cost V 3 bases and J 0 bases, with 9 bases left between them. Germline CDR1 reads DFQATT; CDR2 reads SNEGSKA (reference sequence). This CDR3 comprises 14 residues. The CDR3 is CSASIRSSYNEQFF. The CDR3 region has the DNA TGCAGTGCTAGTATCCGGAGCTCCTACAATGAGCAGTTCTTC.

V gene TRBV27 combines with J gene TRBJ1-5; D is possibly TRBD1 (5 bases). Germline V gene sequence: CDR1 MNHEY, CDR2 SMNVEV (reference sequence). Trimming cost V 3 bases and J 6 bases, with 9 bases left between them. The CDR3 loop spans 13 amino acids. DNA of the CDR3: TGTGCCAGCAGTTTGGGGCGGGGTCAGCCCCAGCATTTT. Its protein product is CASSLGRGQPQHF.

The DNA of the CDR3 is TGTGCCAGCAGCTTACGGGGGACCGACTATTCCTACGAGCAGTACTTC. This sequence encodes CASSLRGTDYSYEQYF. V is TRBV11-2 and J is TRBJ2-7; D is possibly TRBD2 (6 bases). Germline V gene data show CDR1 as SGHAT and CDR2 as FQNNGV. This CDR3 comprises 16 residues. Trimming stripped 2 bases from V and 1 base from J, with 15 bases between.

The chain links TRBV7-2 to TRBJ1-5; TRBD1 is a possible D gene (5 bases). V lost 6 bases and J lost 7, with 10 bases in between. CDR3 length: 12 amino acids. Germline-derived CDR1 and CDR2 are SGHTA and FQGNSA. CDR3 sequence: CASSPGGQPQHF. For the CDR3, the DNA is TGTGCCAGCAGTCCCGGGGGACAGCCCCAGCATTTT.

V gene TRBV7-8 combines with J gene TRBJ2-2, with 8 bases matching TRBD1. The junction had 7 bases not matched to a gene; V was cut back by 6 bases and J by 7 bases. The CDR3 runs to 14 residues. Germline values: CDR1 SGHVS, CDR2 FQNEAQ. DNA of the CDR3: TGTGCCAGCAGGCTGACACAGGGGGTCGGGGAGCTGTTTTTT. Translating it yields CASRLTQGVGELFF. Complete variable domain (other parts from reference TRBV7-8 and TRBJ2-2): GAGVSQSPRYKVAKRGQDVALRCDPISGHVSLFWYQQALGQGPEFLTYFQNEAQLDKSGLPSDRFFAERPEGSVSTLKIQRTQQEDSAVYLCASRLTQGVGELFFGEGSRLTVL.

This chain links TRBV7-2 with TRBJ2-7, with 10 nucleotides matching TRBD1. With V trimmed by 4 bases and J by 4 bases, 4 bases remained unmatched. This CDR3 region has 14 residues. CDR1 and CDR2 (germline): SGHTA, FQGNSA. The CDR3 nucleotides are TGTGCCAGCAGCTATAGACAGGGGGCTTACGAGCAGTACTTC. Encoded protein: CASSYRQGAYEQYF.

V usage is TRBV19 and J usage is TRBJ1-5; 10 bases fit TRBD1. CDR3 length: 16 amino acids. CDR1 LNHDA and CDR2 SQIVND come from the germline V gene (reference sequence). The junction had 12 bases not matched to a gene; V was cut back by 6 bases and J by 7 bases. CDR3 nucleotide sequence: TGTGCCAGTAGGTCGACAGGGGGCAGCGTGGAACAGCCCCAGCATTTT. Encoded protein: CASRSTGGSVEQPQHF.

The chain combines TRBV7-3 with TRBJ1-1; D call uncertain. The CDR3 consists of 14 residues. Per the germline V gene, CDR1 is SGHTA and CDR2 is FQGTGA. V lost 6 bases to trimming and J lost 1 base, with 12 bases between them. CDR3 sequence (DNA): TGTGCCAGCAGACCGACACACGAGAACACTGAAGCTTTCTTT. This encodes CASRPTHENTEAFF.

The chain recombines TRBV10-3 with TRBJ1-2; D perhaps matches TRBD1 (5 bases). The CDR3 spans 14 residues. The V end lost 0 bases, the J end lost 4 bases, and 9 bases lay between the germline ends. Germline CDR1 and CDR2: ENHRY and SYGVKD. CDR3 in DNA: TGTGCCATCAGTGAGTCGACCGGGGGCTATGGCTACACCTTC. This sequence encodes CAISESTGGYGYTF.

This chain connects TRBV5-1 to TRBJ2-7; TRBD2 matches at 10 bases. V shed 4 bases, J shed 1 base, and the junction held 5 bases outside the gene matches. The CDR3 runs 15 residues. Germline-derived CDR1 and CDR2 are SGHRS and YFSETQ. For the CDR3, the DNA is TGCGCCAGCAGCCCGGGGACTAGCGTTTCCTACGAGCAGTACTTC. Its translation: CASSPGTSVSYEQYF. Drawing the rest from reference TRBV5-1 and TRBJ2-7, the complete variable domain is KAGVTQTPRYLIKTRGQQVTLSCSPISGHRSVSWYQQTPGQGLQFLFEYFSETQRNKGNFPGRFSGRQFSNSRSEMNVSTLELGDSALYLCASSPGTSVSYEQYFGPGTRLTVT.

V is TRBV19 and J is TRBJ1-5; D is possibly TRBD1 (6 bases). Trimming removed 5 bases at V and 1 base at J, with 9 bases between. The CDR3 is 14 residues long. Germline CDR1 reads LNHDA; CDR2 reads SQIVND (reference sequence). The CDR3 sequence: CASSDQGSNQPQHF. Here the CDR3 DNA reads TGTGCCAGTAGTGACCAGGGGAGCAATCAGCCCCAGCATTTT.

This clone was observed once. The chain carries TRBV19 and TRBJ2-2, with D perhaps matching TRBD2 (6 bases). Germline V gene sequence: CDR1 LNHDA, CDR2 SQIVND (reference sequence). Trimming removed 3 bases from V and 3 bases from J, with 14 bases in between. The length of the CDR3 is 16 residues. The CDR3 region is CASSISGGVDTGELFF. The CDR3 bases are TGTGCCAGTAGTATTTCTGGAGGGGTAGACACCGGGGAGCTGTTTTTT.

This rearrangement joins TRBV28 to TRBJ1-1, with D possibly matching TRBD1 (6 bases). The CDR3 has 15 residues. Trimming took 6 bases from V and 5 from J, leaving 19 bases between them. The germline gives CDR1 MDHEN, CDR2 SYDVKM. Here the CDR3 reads CASSINSDRRTEAFF. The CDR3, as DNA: TGTGCCAGCAGCATAAATTCCGACAGGAGAACTGAAGCTTTCTTT.

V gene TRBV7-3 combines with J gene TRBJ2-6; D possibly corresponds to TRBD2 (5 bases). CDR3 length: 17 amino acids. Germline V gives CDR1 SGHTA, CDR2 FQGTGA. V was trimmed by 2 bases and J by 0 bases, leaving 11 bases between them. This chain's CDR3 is CASSLSLAASGANVLTF. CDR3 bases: TGTGCCAGCAGCTTATCCCTAGCCGCCTCTGGGGCCAACGTCCTGACTTTC.

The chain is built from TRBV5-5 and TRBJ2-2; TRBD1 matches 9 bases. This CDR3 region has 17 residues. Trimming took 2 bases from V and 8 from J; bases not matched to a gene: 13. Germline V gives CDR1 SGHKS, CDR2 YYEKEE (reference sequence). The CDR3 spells CASSFHRDRAIGGELFF. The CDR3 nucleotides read TGTGCCAGCAGCTTCCACCGGGACAGGGCGATCGGAGGGGAGCTGTTTTTT.